This entry lists 19 T cell receptor beta chains sequenced from one sample in a study of blood T cells in healthy people across ages. Combining a sample-barcoded 5' primer with a J-beta primer mix, a second PCR ran for roughly 7 to 11 cycles. Using its own MiXCR run on the 5' RACE reads, TCRdb lists one record per CDR3 protein. This sample has about a million distinct CDR3 sequences, with under 40% found just once. Sequencing was performed on blood. The receptors shown here come from a man in his late teens or twenties in good health.

The table lists this clonotype with a few counts. The chain has TRBV20-1 and TRBJ2-4, with 9 bases matching TRBD1. Per germline, CDR1 DFQATT and CDR2 SNEGSKA (reference sequence). J gave up 8 bases and V 0 bases, and 11 bases lay outside the gene matches. The CDR3 runs 16 residues. The CDR3 here is CSARDHMGQGPDIQYF. DNA of the CDR3: TGCAGTGCTAGAGATCACATGGGACAGGGTCCGGACATTCAGTACTTC.

This clonotype was found many times. V usage is TRBV20-1 and J usage is TRBJ1-2; D unclear. The CDR3 has 16 amino acids. From germline, CDR1 is DFQATT and CDR2 SNEGSKA (reference sequence). V lost 5 bases and J 7 bases, leaving 26 bases between the germline ends. The CDR3 sequence is CSAEPSLDRDLGGYTF. CDR3 in DNA: TGCAGTGCTGAACCATCTTTAGACCGGGATCTGGGTGGCTACACCTTC.

The gene calls are TRBV7-9 and TRBJ2-4; D tentatively fits TRBD1 or TRBD2 (5 bases each). V lost 2 bases and J lost 13, with 27 bases in between. This CDR3 has 17 residues. Germline V CDR1 and CDR2: SEHNR, FQNEAQ (reference sequence). CDR3 nucleotide sequence: TGTGCCAGCAGCTTAACAACCGGGACGTCCTCCTACAATGAGCAGTACTTC. Its translation: CASSLTTGTSSYNEQYF.

In its sample, this clonotype was seen a few times. J is TRBJ1-1 and V is TRBV10-3; perhaps TRBD1 as D (6 bases). The CDR3 is 13 amino acids. Germline V lookup: CDR1 ENHRY, CDR2 SYGVKD. With 7 bases removed from V and 1 base from J, the gap between germline ends came to 10 bases. This CDR3 is CAIIGTPNTEAFF. In nucleotides, the CDR3 is TGTGCCATCATTGGGACACCGAACACTGAAGCTTTCTTT.

Details on this clonotype: One end of the junction varies from germline; a read error may be responsible. In nucleotides, the CDR3 is TGTGCCAGCAGCTCGAGACCCATAGCTGAAGTTTTCTTT. Translation: CASSSRPIAEVFF. The chain recombines TRBV7-2 with TRBJ1-1; D is uncertain. The CDR3 is 13 amino acids. Germline V lookup: CDR1 SGHTA, CDR2 FQGNSA.

Many counts were recorded for this clonotype. CDR3 amino acids: CSVRGGGSYNEQFF. The CDR3 nucleotides are TGCAGTGTAAGAGGGGGCGGGTCCTACAATGAGCAGTTCTTC. V gene TRBV20-1 combines with J gene TRBJ2-1; 7 nucleotides agree with TRBD1. CDR3 length: 14 residues. The trim removed 7 bases at V and 1 base at J, leaving 7 bases unmatched. Germline V CDR1 and CDR2: DFQATT, SNEGSKA (reference sequence).

The rearrangement uses TRBV12-3 or TRBV12-4 and TRBJ2-7; 8 bases are a match to TRBD2. With 5 bases clipped from V and 7 bases from J, the junction kept 13 bases outside the gene matches. This CDR3 comprises 15 residues. The DNA of the CDR3 is TGTGCCAGCAGTCACGGGACTAGACGACGGAATGAGCAGTACTTC. This codes for CASSHGTRRRNEQYF.

The genes are TRBV12-3 or TRBV12-4 and TRBJ1-2, with D maybe TRBD1 (5 bases). The CDR3 sequence is 13 residues long. V gave up 10 bases and J gave up 0 bases, with 12 bases separating them. The CDR3: CATRDPTNYGYTF. In nucleotides, the CDR3 is TGTGCCACCAGGGACCCAACTAACTATGGCTACACCTTC.

The chain combines TRBV9 with TRBJ2-1; D call uncertain. The V gene lost 4 bases and the J gene lost 7 bases, with 12 bases spanning the gap. Germline CDR1 reads SGDLS; CDR2 reads YYNGEE. The CDR3 contains 13 residues. DNA of the CDR3: TGTGCCAGCAGCCAAACTATGGGGAATGAGCAGTTCTTC. Amino acids: CASSQTMGNEQFF.

This clonotype was observed a handful of times. The chain carries TRBV10-3 and TRBJ1-2, with 10 bases matching TRBD1. The CDR3 sequence is 14 residues long. CDR1 and CDR2 (germline): ENHRY, SYGVKD. The J segment lost 6 bases and the V segment lost 6 bases, leaving 7 bases of the junction unmatched. The CDR3 coding sequence is TGTGCCATCAGCAATACCGGGACAGGGGATGGCTACACCTTC. Encoded protein: CAISNTGTGDGYTF.

The rearrangement uses TRBV20-1 and TRBJ2-5; the match to TRBD1 covers 10 bases. The CDR3 consists of 16 residues. Germline V gives CDR1 DFQATT, CDR2 SNEGSKA (reference sequence). After removal of 0 bases from V and 11 bases from J, the junction contained 15 bases not matched to a gene. The CDR3 loop is CSARDAGTGVMDEQYF. For the CDR3, the DNA is TGCAGTGCTAGAGATGCCGGGACAGGGGTGATGGATGAGCAGTACTTC.

CDR3 sequence reads: CSASPSGFEAFF. CDR3 nucleotide sequence: TGCAGTGCTAGCCCTTCAGGGTTTGAAGCTTTCTTT. The rearrangement links TRBV20-1 to TRBJ1-1; TRBD1 might be the D (5 bases). Germline-derived CDR1 and CDR2 are DFQATT and SNEGSKA (reference sequence). Trimming stripped 3 bases from V and 7 bases from J, with 12 bases between. The CDR3 sequence is 12 residues long.

The V and J genes are TRBV4-2 and TRBJ2-3; D not resolved. CDR3 size: 16 residues. In germline, CDR1 is LGHNA, CDR2 YNFKEQ. Trimming took 0 bases from V and 2 from J, leaving 12 bases between them. CDR3 sequence: CASSQDLADFTDTQYF. The DNA for the CDR3 is TGTGCCAGCAGCCAAGATCTGGCAGATTTCACAGATACGCAGTATTTT.

The rearrangement links TRBV20-1 to TRBJ1-1; 7 nucleotides agree with TRBD1. Germline V gene lookup returns CDR1 DFQATT and CDR2 SNEGSKA (reference sequence). J was trimmed by 0 bases and V by 6 bases; bases with no gene match: 4. The CDR3 is made up of 13 amino acids. CDR3 protein: CSAVDRVNTEAFF. The CDR3 bases are TGCAGTGCCGTCGACAGGGTGAACACTGAAGCTTTCTTT.

CDR3 nucleotides: TGTGCCATCAGTGATGTCGGGCAATACCCCTACAATGAGCAGTTCTTC. This translates into CAISDVGQYPYNEQFF. The chain is built from TRBV10-3 and TRBJ2-1; D uncertain. V was clipped by 3 bases and J by 2 bases, with 14 bases between them. Germline loops: CDR1 ENHRY, CDR2 SYGVKD. The CDR3 extends over 16 amino acids.

V and J are TRBV11-2 and TRBJ2-3, with D unresolved. V gave up 0 bases and J gave up 11 bases, with 9 bases separating them. Per the germline V gene, CDR1 is SGHAT and CDR2 is FQNNGV. The CDR3 has 12 residues. CDR3 in amino acids: CASSLELSLQYF. The CDR3 nucleotides read TGTGCCAGCAGCTTAGAACTGAGTTTGCAGTATTTT. Full variable domain (outside the CDR3, taken from reference TRBV11-2 and TRBJ2-3): EAGVAQSPRYKIIEKRQSVAFWCNPISGHATLYWYQQILGQGPKLLIQFQNNGVVDDSQLPKDRFSAERLKGVDSTLKIQPAKLEDSAVYLCASSLELSLQYFGPGTRLTVL.

This chain links TRBV20-1 with TRBJ2-3; 9 bases match TRBD1. The V segment lost 1 base and the J segment 3 bases; nucleotides outside the gene matches: 14. This CDR3 is 18 amino acids long. Germline CDR1 reads DFQATT; CDR2 reads SNEGSKA (reference sequence). The CDR3 protein is CSARGPPGQGERTDTQYF. The CDR3 coding sequence is TGCAGTGCTAGAGGTCCTCCGGGACAGGGTGAGAGGACAGATACGCAGTATTTT.

This clonotype has a handful of counts. V usage is TRBV12-3 or TRBV12-4 and J usage is TRBJ2-5; 9 bases map to TRBD2. V shed 7 bases and J 5 bases; nucleotides not matched to a gene: 2. The CDR3 length is 12 residues. CDR3 loop: CASKLAGETQYF. DNA for the CDR3: TGTGCCAGCAAACTAGCGGGCGAGACCCAGTACTTC.

This clonotype was seen only a few times. The rearrangement uses TRBV7-9 and TRBJ2-1; the D gene is possibly TRBD2 (6 bases). The germline gives CDR1 SEHNR, CDR2 FQNEAQ (reference sequence). The CDR3 is made up of 14 amino acids. Trimming took 6 bases from V and 6 from J, leaving 15 bases between them. This CDR3 reads CASRRQGAGNEQFF. The CDR3 bases are TGTGCCAGCAGGCGCCAGGGAGCGGGCAATGAGCAGTTCTTC.